These T cell receptor beta chains were read from a single sample in a study of shared clonotypes between healthy human individuals. Generated by immunoSEQ multiplex PCR, the TCRdb table keeps only in-frame clones and is missing some. The table lists some 550,000 clones, 97% of them singletons. Specimen: naive CD4+ T cells sorted from blood. These receptors came from a woman aged 25-40 years in good health. CDR3s include the opening cysteine and the closing phenylalanine or tryptophan.

v_call: TRBV25-1; cdr3_length: 13; cdr3_aa: CASSERTNTEAFF
v_call: TRBV6-5; cdr3_length: 16; cdr3_aa: CASSYVWRDSPDTQYF
v_call: TRBV11-2; cdr3_length: 14; cdr3_aa: CASSSGQNYNEQFF
v_call: TRBV5-1; cdr3_length: 15; cdr3_aa: CASSLQGLISQPQHF
v_call: TRBV9; cdr3_length: 13; cdr3_aa: CASSVDRNQPQHF
v_call: TRBV18; cdr3_length: 13; cdr3_aa: CASSLTIEETQYF
v_call: TRBV5-3; cdr3_length: 15; cdr3_aa: CARSLRGTGKEKLFF
v_call: TRBV7-3; cdr3_length: 13; cdr3_aa: CASSLGRETEAFF
v_call: TRBV5-1; cdr3_length: 13; cdr3_aa: CASSPVQSGGYTF
v_call: TRBV28; cdr3_length: 19; cdr3_aa: CASSLSRKTGKFFNQPQHF
v_call: TRBV28; cdr3_length: 14; cdr3_aa: CASYAGGDSYEQYF
v_call: TRBV5-4; cdr3_length: 16; cdr3_aa: CASSSALGGPYNEQFF
v_call: TRBV28; cdr3_length: 13; cdr3_aa: CASSLITVHEQFF
v_call: TRBV7-3; cdr3_length: 14; cdr3_aa: CASSLTGGTYEQYF
v_call: TRBV6-1; cdr3_length: 13; cdr3_aa: CATSGWGGHEQYF
v_call: TRBV6-1; cdr3_length: 14; cdr3_aa: CASSDQGSYNEQFF
v_call: TRBV30; cdr3_length: 15; cdr3_aa: CAWLHRGLAVHGYTF
v_call: TRBV5-1; cdr3_length: 13; cdr3_aa: CASSWTGDTEAFF